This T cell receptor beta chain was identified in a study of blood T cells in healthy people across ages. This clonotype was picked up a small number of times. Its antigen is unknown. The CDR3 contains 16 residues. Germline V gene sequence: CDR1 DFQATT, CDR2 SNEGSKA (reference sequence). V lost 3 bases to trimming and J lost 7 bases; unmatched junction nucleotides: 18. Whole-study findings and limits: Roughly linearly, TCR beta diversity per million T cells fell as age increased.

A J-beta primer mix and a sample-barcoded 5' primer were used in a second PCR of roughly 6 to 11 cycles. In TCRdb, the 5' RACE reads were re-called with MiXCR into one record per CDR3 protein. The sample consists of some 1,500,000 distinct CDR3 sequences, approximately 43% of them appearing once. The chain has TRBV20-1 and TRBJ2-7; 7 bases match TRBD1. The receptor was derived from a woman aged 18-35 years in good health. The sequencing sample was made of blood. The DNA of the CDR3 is TGCAGTGCTAGCGACTATTACAGGGGAGTAGGGAATGAGCAGTACTTC. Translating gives CSASDYYRGVGNEQYF.